The clone carrying this T cell receptor (beta chain) was observed at least ten times. The antigen is unknown. The entry originates in a study of CD8 T cells in ankylosing spondylitis. TCRdb reprocessed the 5' RACE reads with MiXCR, giving one entry per CDR3 protein. The table has hundreds of thousands of distinct CDR3 sequences, over 8.5% seen once. The CDR3 loop spans 13 amino acids. The V gene end was trimmed by 4 bases and the J gene end by 2 bases; junction bases not matched to a gene: 5. Germline CDR1 reads SQVTM; CDR2 reads ANQGSEA. The study, taken as a whole, reports: Seemingly characteristic of ankylosing spondylitis blood was a TCR beta motif consisting of roughly 8 highly homologous variants.

The V gene is TRBV29-1, the J gene TRBJ2-7, with 7 bases matching TRBD2. Sequencing input: blood, either unsorted or a sorted T cell fraction (not recorded which). The receptor comes from a male donor with ankylosing spondylitis or in good health (not recorded which). CDR3 amino acids: CSVAGGGPYEQYF. DNA for the CDR3: TGCAGCGTTGCGGGAGGAGGCCCCTACGAGCAGTACTTC.